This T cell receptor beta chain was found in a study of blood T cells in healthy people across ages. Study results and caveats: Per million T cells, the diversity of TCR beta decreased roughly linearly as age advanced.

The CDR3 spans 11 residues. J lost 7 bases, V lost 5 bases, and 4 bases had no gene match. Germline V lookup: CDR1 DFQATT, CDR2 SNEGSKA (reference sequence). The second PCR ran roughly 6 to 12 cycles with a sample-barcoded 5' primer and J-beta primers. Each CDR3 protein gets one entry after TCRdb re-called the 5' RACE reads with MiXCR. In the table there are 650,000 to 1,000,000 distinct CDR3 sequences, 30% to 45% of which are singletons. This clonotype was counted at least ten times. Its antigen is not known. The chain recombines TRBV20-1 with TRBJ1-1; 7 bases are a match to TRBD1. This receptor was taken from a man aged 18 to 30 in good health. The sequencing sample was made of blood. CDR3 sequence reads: CSASQGIEAFF. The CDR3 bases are TGCAGTGCTTCACAGGGGATTGAAGCTTTCTTT.